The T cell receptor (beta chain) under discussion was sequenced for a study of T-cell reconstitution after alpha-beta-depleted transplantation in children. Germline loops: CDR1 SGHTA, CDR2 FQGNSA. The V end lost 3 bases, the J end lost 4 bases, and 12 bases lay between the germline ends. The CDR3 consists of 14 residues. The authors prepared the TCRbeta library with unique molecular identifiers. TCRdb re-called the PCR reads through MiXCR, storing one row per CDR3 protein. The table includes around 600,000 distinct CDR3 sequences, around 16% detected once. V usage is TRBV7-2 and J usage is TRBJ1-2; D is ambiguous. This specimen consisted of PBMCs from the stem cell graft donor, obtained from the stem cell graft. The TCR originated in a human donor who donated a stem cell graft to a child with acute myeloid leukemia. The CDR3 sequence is CASSFQYGSYGYTF. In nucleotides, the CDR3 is TGTGCCAGCAGCTTTCAATATGGCTCCTATGGCTACACCTTC.